Listed below are T cell receptor beta chains from one sample, sequenced in a study of metastatic and nonmetastatic thyroid tumors. From the PCR reads, TCRdb re-called clones with MiXCR. This sample has some 15,000 clones, with around 13% found just once. Sequenced input: tumor tissue. The receptors stem from a female donor with papillary thyroid cancer or a benign thyroid nodule (not recorded which). Some clones in this sample may be carry-over from other donors' samples. The CDR3 runs from the conserved cysteine through the conserved F or W. The order of the fields is V gene, clone size, J gene, D gene, CDR3 DNA, CDR3 protein. A D gene is named only where the DNA matches it firmly. Clone size is shown for a subset of rows, as once, few, many or a class of expanded clone.

v_call: TRBV5-1
clone_size: many
j_call: TRBJ1-4
d_call: NA
cdr3_nt: TGCGCCAGCAGCGTACAGGGTTCTACTAATGAAAAACTGTTTTTT
cdr3_aa: CASSVQGSTNEKLFF

v_call: TRBV20-1
clone_size: medium-sized
j_call: TRBJ1-2
d_call: NA
cdr3_nt: TGCAGTGCTAGTCCGACAGGAAGAGGAACCCTCTATGGCTACACCTTC
cdr3_aa: CSASPTGRGTLYGYTF

v_call: TRBV2
clone_size: many
j_call: TRBJ2-7
d_call: NA
cdr3_nt: TGTGCCAGCAATATCCAAGGGCAGAGCTACGAGCAGTACTTC
cdr3_aa: CASNIQGQSYEQYF

v_call: TRBV14
clone_size: many
j_call: TRBJ2-7
d_call: TRBD2
cdr3_nt: TGTGCCAGCAGCCAAGTTCCAGCGGGAGCGTACGAGCAGTACTTC
cdr3_aa: CASSQVPAGAYEQYF

v_call: TRBV20-1
clone_size: many
j_call: TRBJ2-2
d_call: NA
cdr3_nt: TGCAGTGCTAGAAAGACAGCGAACACCGGGGAGCTGTTTTTT
cdr3_aa: CSARKTANTGELFF

v_call: TRBV5-4
clone_size: many
j_call: TRBJ2-1
d_call: NA
cdr3_nt: TGTGCCAGCAGCCCGCGGGACAATGAGCAGTTCTTC
cdr3_aa: CASSPRDNEQFF

v_call: TRBV6-1
clone_size: many
j_call: TRBJ2-7
d_call: NA
cdr3_nt: TGTGCCAGCAGTGAACAGTCCTACGAGCAGTACTTC
cdr3_aa: CASSEQSYEQYF

v_call: TRBV10-3
clone_size: few
j_call: TRBJ1-1
d_call: NA
cdr3_nt: TGTGCCACGGGAAGGGGACAAATGAACACTGAAGCTTTCTTT
cdr3_aa: CATGRGQMNTEAFF

v_call: TRBV5-6
clone_size: NA
j_call: TRBJ2-5
d_call: NA
cdr3_nt: TGTACCAGCAGCTACGACAGGGAGGGACAGGAGACCCTGTACTTC
cdr3_aa: CTSSYDREGQETLYF

v_call: TRBV5-1
clone_size: many
j_call: TRBJ2-5
d_call: TRBD2
cdr3_nt: TGCGCCAGTGGACTAGCGGGGTACCTAGGGGAGACCCAGTACTTC
cdr3_aa: CASGLAGYLGETQYF

v_call: TRBV10-2
clone_size: many
j_call: TRBJ2-3
d_call: TRBD1
cdr3_nt: TGCGCCAGCAGTGCGAGGGGGCGAACAGATACGCAGTATTTT
cdr3_aa: CASSARGRTDTQYF

v_call: TRBV6-2/TRBV6-3
clone_size: many
j_call: TRBJ1-5
d_call: TRBD1
cdr3_nt: TGTGCCAGCAGGGGAAGGGGGCTTGGGTATCAGCCCCAGCATTTT
cdr3_aa: CASRGRGLGYQPQHF

v_call: TRBV29-1
clone_size: many
j_call: TRBJ2-2
d_call: NA
cdr3_nt: TGCAGCGTTCATGCCAGCGGGGAGCTGTTTTTT
cdr3_aa: CSVHASGELFF

v_call: TRBV24-1
clone_size: NA
j_call: TRBJ2-5
d_call: TRBD1
cdr3_nt: TGTGCCACCAGTGAATACAGGGGTAGGACCCAGTACTTC
cdr3_aa: CATSEYRGRTQYF

v_call: TRBV19
clone_size: many
j_call: TRBJ1-5
d_call: TRBD1
cdr3_nt: TGTGCCAGTAGTCCACAGGGGCAGCCCCAGCATTTT
cdr3_aa: CASSPQGQPQHF

v_call: TRBV12-3/TRBV12-4
clone_size: NA
j_call: TRBJ2-1
d_call: NA
cdr3_nt: TGCGCCAGCAGTTCCCCCCCATTCGATGAGCGGTTCTTC
cdr3_aa: CASSSPPFDERFF

v_call: TRBV12-3/TRBV12-4
clone_size: many
j_call: TRBJ1-2
d_call: NA
cdr3_nt: TGTGCCAGCAGTACCTCCGGGACCTATGGCTACACCTTC
cdr3_aa: CASSTSGTYGYTF

v_call: TRBV18
clone_size: few
j_call: TRBJ2-1
d_call: TRBD2
cdr3_nt: TGTGCCAGCTCACGAAGGGGTTCGCGACTAGCGGGAGGGCCCCGGGAGGGGGCACCCAATGAGCAGTTCTTC
cdr3_aa: CASSRRGSRLAGGPREGAPNEQFF

v_call: TRBV6-2/TRBV6-3
clone_size: many
j_call: TRBJ1-1
d_call: NA
cdr3_nt: TGTGCCAGCAGTTACCTCCGGGACCCGGGTAGAGCTTTCTTT
cdr3_aa: CASSYLRDPGRAFF

v_call: TRBV6-5
clone_size: NA
j_call: TRBJ1-1
d_call: NA
cdr3_nt: TGTGCCAGCAGCTTAAGGGGGAACACTGAAGCTTTCTTT
cdr3_aa: CASSLRGNTEAFF

v_call: TRBV4-2
clone_size: many
j_call: TRBJ2-4
d_call: NA
cdr3_nt: TGTGCCAGCAGCCAGTCCTACACGAACACCCAGAGAAACATTCAGTACTTC
cdr3_aa: CASSQSYTNTQRNIQYF

v_call: TRBV10-3
clone_size: many
j_call: TRBJ1-1
d_call: NA
cdr3_nt: TGTGCCATCGGTCAAGAAGCGGAAGCTTTCTTT
cdr3_aa: CAIGQEAEAFF

v_call: TRBV19
clone_size: many
j_call: TRBJ2-1
d_call: TRBD1
cdr3_nt: TGTGCCAGTAGTATCACCGGGACAGTGGGGCATGAGCAGTTCTTC
cdr3_aa: CASSITGTVGHEQFF